The sequence of this T cell receptor beta chain was determined in a study of cytomegalovirus exposure and HLA in healthy donors. The PCR ran on 60 Vbeta and 13 Jbeta primers. Clones were read by immunoSEQ multiplex PCR, and TCRdb kept only the in-frame ones, dropping some. Here the sample spans over 100,000 clones, over 75% being singletons. On this clone: The antigen is not known.

Study findings and constraints: Investigators reported around 150 TCR beta chains as tied to cytomegalovirus.

The CDR3 extends over 16 amino acids. Germline V lookup: CDR1 LNHDA, CDR2 SQIVND (reference sequence). Trimming left V 0 bases short and J 6 bases short, with 14 bases between. This clonotype was obtained from a male donor in good health and CMV-seropositive. Material: PBMCs. The chain combines TRBV19 with TRBJ2-2, with D possibly matching TRBD1 (5 bases). The CDR3 nucleotides are TGTGCCAGTAGTATAGATCTTAGGCAGGGCGCCGGGGAGCTGTTTTTT. This sequence encodes CASSIDLRQGAGELFF.